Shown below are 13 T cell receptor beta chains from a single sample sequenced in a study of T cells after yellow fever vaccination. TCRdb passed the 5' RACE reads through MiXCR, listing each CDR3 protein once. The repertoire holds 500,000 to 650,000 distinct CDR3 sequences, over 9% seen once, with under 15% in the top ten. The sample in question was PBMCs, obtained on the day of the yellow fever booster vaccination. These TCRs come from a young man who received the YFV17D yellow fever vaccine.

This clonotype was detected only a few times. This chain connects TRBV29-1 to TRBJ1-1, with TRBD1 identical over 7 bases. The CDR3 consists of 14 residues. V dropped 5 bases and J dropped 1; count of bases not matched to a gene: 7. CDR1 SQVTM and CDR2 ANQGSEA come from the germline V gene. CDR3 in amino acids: CSVPNRGANTEAFF. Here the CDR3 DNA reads TGCAGCGTTCCGAACAGGGGTGCGAACACTGAAGCTTTCTTT.

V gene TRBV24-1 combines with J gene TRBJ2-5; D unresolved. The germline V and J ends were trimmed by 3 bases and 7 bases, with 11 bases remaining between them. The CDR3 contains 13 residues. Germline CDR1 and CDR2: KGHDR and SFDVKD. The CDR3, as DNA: TGTGCCACCAGTGATGAACTCAGTTTGACCCAGTACTTC. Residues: CATSDELSLTQYF.

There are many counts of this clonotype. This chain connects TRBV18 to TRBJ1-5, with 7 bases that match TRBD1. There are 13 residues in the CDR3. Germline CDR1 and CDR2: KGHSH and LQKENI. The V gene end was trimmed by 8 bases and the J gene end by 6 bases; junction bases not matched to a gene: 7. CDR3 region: CASSPGGGQPQHF. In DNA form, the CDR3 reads TGTGCCAGCAGTCCAGGGGGGGGTCAGCCCCAGCATTTT.

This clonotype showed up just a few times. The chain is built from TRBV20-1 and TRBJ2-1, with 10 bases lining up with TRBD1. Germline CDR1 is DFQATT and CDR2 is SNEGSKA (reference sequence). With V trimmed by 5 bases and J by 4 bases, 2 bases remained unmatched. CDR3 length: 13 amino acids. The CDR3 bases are TGCAGTGCTCCGGGACAGGGGTACAATGAGCAGTTCTTC. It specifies CSAPGQGYNEQFF.

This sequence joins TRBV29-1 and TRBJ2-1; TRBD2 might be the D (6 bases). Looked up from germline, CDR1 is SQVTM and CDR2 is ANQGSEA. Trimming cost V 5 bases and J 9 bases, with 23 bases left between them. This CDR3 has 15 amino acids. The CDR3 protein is CSVSVVGRDLGEQFF. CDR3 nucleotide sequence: TGCAGCGTTTCGGTGGTCGGGAGAGACCTGGGTGAGCAGTTCTTC.

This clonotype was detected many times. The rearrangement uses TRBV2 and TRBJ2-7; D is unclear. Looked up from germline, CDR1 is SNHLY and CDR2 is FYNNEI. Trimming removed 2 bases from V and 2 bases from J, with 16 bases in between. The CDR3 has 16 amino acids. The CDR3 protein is CASSEPSLAFTYEQYF. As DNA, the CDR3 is TGTGCCAGCAGTGAACCGAGTCTGGCGTTTACCTACGAGCAGTACTTC.

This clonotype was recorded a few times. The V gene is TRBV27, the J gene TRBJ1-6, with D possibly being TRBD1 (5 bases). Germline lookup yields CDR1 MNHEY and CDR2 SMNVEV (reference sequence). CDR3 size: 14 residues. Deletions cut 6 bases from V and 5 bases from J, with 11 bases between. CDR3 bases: TGTGCCAGCAGGCAGGACATAAATAATTCACCCCTCCACTTT. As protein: CASRQDINNSPLHF.

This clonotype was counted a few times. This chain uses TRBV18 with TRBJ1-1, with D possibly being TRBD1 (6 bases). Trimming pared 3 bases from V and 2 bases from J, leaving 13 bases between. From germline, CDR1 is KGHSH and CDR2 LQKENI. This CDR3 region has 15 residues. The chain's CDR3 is CASSPQGIKNTEAFF. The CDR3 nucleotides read TGTGCCAGCTCACCTCAGGGGATTAAAAACACTGAAGCTTTCTTT.

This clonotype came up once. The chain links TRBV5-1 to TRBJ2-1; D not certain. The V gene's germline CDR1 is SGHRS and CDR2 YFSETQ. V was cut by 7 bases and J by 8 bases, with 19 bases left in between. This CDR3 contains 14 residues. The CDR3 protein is CASAMPGSGHEQFF. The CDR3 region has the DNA TGCGCCAGCGCCATGCCGGGTTCTGGGCATGAGCAGTTCTTC.

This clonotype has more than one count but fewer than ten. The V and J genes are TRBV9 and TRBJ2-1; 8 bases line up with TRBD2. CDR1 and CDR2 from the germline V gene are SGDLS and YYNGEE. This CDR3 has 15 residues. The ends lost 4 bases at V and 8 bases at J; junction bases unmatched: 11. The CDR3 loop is CASSPRLREAHEQFF. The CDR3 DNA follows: TGTGCCAGCAGCCCGCGTTTGCGGGAGGCCCATGAGCAGTTCTTC. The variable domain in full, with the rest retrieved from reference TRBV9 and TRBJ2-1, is DSGVTQTPKHLITATGQRVTLRCSPRSGDLSVYWYQQSLDQGLQFLIQYYNGEERAKGNILERFSAQQFPDLHSELNLSSLELGDSALYFCASSPRLREAHEQFFGPGTRLTVL.

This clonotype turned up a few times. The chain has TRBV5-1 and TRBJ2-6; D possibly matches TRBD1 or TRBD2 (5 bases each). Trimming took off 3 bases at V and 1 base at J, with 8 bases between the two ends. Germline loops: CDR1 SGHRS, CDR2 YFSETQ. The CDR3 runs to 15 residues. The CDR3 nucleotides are TGCGCCAGCAGCTGGGGACGTTCTGGGGCCAACGTCCTGACTTTC. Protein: CASSWGRSGANVLTF.

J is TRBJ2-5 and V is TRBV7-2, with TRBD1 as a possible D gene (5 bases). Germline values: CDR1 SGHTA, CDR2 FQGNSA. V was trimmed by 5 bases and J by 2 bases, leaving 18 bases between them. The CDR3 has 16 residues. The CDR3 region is CASSRTPPRVQETQYF. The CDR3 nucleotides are TGTGCCAGCAGCCGCACCCCTCCCAGGGTACAAGAGACCCAGTACTTC. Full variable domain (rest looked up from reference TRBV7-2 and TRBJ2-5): GAGVSQSPSNKVTEKGKDVELRCDPISGHTALYWYRQSLGQGLEFLIYFQGNSAPDKSGLPSDRFSAERTGGSVSTLTIQRTQQEDSAVYLCASSRTPPRVQETQYFGPGTRLLVL.

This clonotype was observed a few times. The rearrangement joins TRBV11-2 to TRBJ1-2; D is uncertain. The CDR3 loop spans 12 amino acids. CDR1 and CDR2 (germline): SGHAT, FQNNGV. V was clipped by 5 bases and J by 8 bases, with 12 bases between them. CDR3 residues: CASSLEGVGYTF. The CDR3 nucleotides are TGTGCCAGCAGCCTTGAGGGTGTGGGCTACACCTTC.